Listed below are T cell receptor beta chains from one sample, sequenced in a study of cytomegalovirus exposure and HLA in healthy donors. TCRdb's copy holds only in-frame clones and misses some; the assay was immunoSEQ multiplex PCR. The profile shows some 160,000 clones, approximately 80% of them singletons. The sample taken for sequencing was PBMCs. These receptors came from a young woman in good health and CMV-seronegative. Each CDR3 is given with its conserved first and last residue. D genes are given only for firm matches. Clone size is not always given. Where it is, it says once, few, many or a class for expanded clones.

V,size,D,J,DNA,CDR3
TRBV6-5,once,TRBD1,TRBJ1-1,TGTGCCAGCAGGAAGGACAGGACTATTAGTGGAGCTTTCTTT,CASRKDRTISGAFF
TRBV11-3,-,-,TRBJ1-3,TGTGCCAGCAGCTTTTCAAACATGGCAGACACCATATATTTT,CASSFSNMADTIYF
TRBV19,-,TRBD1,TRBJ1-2,TGTGCCAGTAGTGCGAGGGACAGGCCGCGACGTGGCTACACCTTC,CASSARDRPRRGYTF
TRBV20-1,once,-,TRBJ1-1,TGCAGTGCTAGAGATCACCCGGGGGCTTTCTTT,CSARDHPGAFF
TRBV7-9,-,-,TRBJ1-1,TGTGCCAGCAGCTGGGGCGGGAACACTGAAGCTTTCTTT,CASSWGGNTEAFF
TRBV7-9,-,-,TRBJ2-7,TGTGCCAGCAGCTTACCCTCCGGGGAGCAGTACTTC,CASSLPSGEQYF
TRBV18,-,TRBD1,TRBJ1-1,TGTGCCAGCTCACCAGTGCTGACAGGGGAAACTGAAGCTTTCTTT,CASSPVLTGETEAFF
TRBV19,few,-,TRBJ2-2,TGTGCCAGTAGTATAGCCCAGGTGAACACCGGGGAGCTGTTTTTT,CASSIAQVNTGELFF
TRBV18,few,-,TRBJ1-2,TGTGCCAGCTCACCACAACAGGCAACTAACTATGGCTACACCTTC,CASSPQQATNYGYTF
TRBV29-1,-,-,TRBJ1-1,TGCAGCGTTCAGACTACAGGGCGAAACACTGAAGCTTTCTTT,CSVQTTGRNTEAFF
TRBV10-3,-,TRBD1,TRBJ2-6,TGTGCCACTTGGGACAGTTTCCTCTCTGGGGCCAACGTCCTGACTTTC,CATWDSFLSGANVLTF
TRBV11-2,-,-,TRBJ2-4,TGTGCCAGCAGCACACGGGAATTGAACATTCAGTACTTC,CASSTRELNIQYF
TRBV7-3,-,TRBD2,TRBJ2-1,TGTGCCAGCAGCTTAACCGGACTAGCGGGGGGCCTCTACAATGAGCAGTTCTTC,CASSLTGLAGGLYNEQFF
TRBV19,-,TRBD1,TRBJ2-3,TGTGCCAGTAGTAAACGCTGGACAGGGGAAACAGATACGCAGTATTTT,CASSKRWTGETDTQYF
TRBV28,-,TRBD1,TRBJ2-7,TGTGCCAGCAGGCGGACAGGGGGCCACGAGCAGTACTTC,CASRRTGGHEQYF
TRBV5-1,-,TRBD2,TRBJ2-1,TGCGCCAGCAACAATCCCCAAACTAGCGGAAAAGGCAATGAGCAGTTCTTC,CASNNPQTSGKGNEQFF
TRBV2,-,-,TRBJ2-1,TGTGCCAGCAGCGGAGTTAACAATGAGCAGTTCTTC,CASSGVNNEQFF
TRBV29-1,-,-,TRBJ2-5,TGCAGCGTTGACGGTGGGGAGCAGTACTTC,CSVDGGEQYF
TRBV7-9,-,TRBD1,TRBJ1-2,TGTTCCAGCAGCTTCGCGACAGGGGGCAATCATGGCTACACCTTC,CSSSFATGGNHGYTF
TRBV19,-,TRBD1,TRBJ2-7,TGTGCCAGTAGTACCGCAAATCCCGACAGGGGGCTGGCGTACGAGCAGTACTTC,CASSTANPDRGLAYEQYF
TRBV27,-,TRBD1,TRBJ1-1,TGTGCCAGCAGTTTATTCCGACAGGGGCGCACTGAAGCTTTCTTT,CASSLFRQGRTEAFF
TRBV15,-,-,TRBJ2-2,TGTGCCACCAGCCGGGGGGCGGGGAGCACCGGGGAGCTGTTTTTT,CATSRGAGSTGELFF
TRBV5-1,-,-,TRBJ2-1,TGCGCCAGCAGCCCCCTTCCTAAGACGGGTTACAATGAGCAGTTCTTC,CASSPLPKTGYNEQFF